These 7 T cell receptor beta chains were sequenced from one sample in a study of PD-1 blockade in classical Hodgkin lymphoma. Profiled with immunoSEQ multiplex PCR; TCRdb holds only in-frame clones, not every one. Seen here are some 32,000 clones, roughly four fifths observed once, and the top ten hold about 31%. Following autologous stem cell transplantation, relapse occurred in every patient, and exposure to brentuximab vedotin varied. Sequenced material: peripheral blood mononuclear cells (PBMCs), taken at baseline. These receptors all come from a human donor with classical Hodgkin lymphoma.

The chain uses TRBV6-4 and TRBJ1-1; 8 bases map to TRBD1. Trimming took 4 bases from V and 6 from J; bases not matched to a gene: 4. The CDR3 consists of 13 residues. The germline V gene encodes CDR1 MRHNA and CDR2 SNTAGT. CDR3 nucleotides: TGTGCCAGCAGTGTGTCGGGACAGGCTGAAGCTTTCTTT. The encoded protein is CASSVSGQAEAFF.

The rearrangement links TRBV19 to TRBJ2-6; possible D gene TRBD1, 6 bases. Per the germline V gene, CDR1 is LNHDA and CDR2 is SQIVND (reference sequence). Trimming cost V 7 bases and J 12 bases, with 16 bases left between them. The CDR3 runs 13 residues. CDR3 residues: CASIRVGGGVLTF. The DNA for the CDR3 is TGTGCCAGTATAAGAGTTGGGGGCGGCGTCCTGACTTTC.

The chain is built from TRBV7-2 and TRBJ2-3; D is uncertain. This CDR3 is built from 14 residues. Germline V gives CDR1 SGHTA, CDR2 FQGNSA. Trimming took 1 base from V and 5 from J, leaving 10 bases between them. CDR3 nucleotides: TGTGCCAGCAGCTTAGGATGGTACGGAGATACGCAGTATTTT. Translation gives CASSLGWYGDTQYF.

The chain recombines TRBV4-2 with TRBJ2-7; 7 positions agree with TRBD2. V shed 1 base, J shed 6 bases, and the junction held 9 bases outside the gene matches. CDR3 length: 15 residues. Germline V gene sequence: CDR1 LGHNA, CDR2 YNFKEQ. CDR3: CASSQVGGTLGEQYF. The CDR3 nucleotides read TGTGCCAGCAGCCAAGTCGGGGGGACCCTCGGCGAGCAGTACTTC.

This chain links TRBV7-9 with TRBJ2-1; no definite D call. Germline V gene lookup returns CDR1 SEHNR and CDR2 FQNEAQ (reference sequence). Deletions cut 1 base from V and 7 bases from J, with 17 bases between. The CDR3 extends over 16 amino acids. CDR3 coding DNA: TGTGCCAGCAGCTTAGATAGTGCGTTCCCCCGGAATGAGCAGTTCTTC. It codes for CASSLDSAFPRNEQFF.

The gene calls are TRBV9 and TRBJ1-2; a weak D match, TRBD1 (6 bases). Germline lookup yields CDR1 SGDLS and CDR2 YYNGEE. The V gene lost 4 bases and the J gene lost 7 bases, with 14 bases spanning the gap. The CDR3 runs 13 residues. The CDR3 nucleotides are TGTGCCAGCAGCAAGGAAGGGGGAATTGGCTACACCTTC. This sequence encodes CASSKEGGIGYTF.

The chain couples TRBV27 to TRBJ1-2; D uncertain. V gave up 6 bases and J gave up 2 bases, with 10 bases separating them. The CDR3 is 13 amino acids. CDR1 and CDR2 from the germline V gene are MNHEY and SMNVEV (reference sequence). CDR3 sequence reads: CASSPVGNYGYTF. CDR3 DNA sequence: TGTGCCAGCAGCCCAGTGGGGAACTATGGCTACACCTTC.